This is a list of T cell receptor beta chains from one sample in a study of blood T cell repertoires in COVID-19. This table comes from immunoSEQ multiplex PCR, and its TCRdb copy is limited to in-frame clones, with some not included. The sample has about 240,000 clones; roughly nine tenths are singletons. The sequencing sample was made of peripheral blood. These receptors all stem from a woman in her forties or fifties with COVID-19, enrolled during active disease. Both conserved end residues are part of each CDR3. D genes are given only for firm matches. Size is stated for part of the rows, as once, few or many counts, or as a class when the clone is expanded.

CDR3: CASARGSGGDDEQYF
DNA: TGTGCTAGTGCCAGGGGATCAGGTGGGGACGACGAGCAGTACTTC
D: -
V: TRBV12-5
J: TRBJ2-7
size: -

CDR3: CATSRPQGERYGYTF
DNA: TGTGCCACCAGCAGACCCCAGGGGGAGCGCTATGGCTACACCTTC
D: TRBD1
V: TRBV15
J: TRBJ1-2
size: -

CDR3: CASSGLLAGPSDTQYF
DNA: TGTGCCAGCAGCGGATTACTAGCGGGGCCTTCAGATACGCAGTATTTT
D: TRBD2
V: TRBV3-1/TRBV3-2
J: TRBJ2-3
size: -

CDR3: CASTLTGWGTEAFF
DNA: TGTGCCAGCACCCTGACAGGGTGGGGGACTGAAGCTTTCTTT
D: TRBD1
V: TRBV6-5
J: TRBJ1-1
size: -

CDR3: CAIRGQANSPLHF
DNA: TGTGCCATCAGAGGACAGGCGAATTCACCCCTCCACTTT
D: TRBD1
V: TRBV10-3
J: TRBJ1-6
size: -

CDR3: CASSRTEYTEAFF
DNA: TGTGCCAGCAGTCGTACAGAATACACTGAAGCTTTCTTT
D: -
V: TRBV27
J: TRBJ1-1
size: -

CDR3: CAWSVQGGNQPQHF
DNA: TGTGCCTGGAGTGTGCAGGGTGGGAATCAGCCCCAGCATTTT
D: -
V: TRBV30
J: TRBJ1-5
size: few

CDR3: CASSFRGAGKAFF
DNA: TGTGCCAGCAGTTTTCGGGGGGCGGGGAAAGCTTTCTTT
D: -
V: TRBV27
J: TRBJ1-1
size: -

CDR3: CATSDSRSPTTDTQYF
DNA: TGTGCCACCAGTGATTCTCGGTCTCCCACGACAGATACGCAGTATTTT
D: -
V: TRBV24-1
J: TRBJ2-3
size: -

CDR3: CASSPGVRGTEAFF
DNA: TGTGCCAGCAGTCCAGGGGTTCGTGGCACTGAAGCTTTCTTT
D: -
V: TRBV6-2/TRBV6-3
J: TRBJ1-1
size: once

CDR3: CASSSRRDSYGYTF
DNA: TGTGCCAGCAGTTCACGCCGGGACAGCTATGGCTACACCTTC
D: TRBD1
V: TRBV2
J: TRBJ1-2
size: few

CDR3: CASSPSGQGAGGEQFF
DNA: TGCGCCAGCAGTCCTTCAGGACAGGGGGCCGGAGGTGAGCAGTTCTTC
D: TRBD1
V: TRBV4-3
J: TRBJ2-1
size: -

CDR3: CASSVRRQGAIRNEQFF
DNA: TGCGCCAGCAGCGTACGGCGACAGGGGGCGATTCGGAATGAGCAGTTCTTC
D: TRBD1
V: TRBV5-1
J: TRBJ2-1
size: -

CDR3: CASSIVQTGAYSNQPQHF
DNA: TGTGCCAGTAGTATAGTTCAGACAGGGGCCTATAGCAATCAGCCCCAGCATTTT
D: TRBD1
V: TRBV19
J: TRBJ1-5
size: -

CDR3: CASSLRGEDEKLFF
DNA: TGTGCCAGCAGTTTAAGGGGCGAGGATGAAAAACTGTTTTTT
D: -
V: TRBV28
J: TRBJ1-4
size: -

CDR3: CASSLTGVNSGANVLTF
DNA: TGCGCCAGCAGCTTGACAGGGGTTAATTCTGGGGCCAACGTCCTGACTTTC
D: TRBD1
V: TRBV5-1
J: TRBJ2-6
size: -

CDR3: CASSYYGGEQYF
DNA: TGTGCCAGCAGTTATTATGGGGGGGAGCAGTACTTC
D: -
V: TRBV6-6
J: TRBJ2-7
size: -

CDR3: CASSLGGTSYEQYF
DNA: TGTGCCAGCAGCTTAGGCGGCACCTCCTACGAGCAGTACTTC
D: -
V: TRBV7-9
J: TRBJ2-7
size: once

CDR3: CASSHLQMYNEQFF
DNA: TGTGCCAGCAGCCATTTACAGATGTACAATGAGCAGTTCTTC
D: -
V: TRBV3-1/TRBV3-2
J: TRBJ2-1
size: -

CDR3: CSVEVAVRDRVGYTF
DNA: TGCAGCGTTGAAGTCGCAGTCCGGGACAGGGTGGGCTACACCTTC
D: TRBD1
V: TRBV29-1
J: TRBJ1-2
size: -

CDR3: CASRYSGELFF
DNA: TGTGCCAGCAGGTACTCCGGGGAGCTGTTTTTT
D: -
V: TRBV12-3/TRBV12-4
J: TRBJ2-2
size: -

CDR3: CASSLEMSSKLAGAHTDTQYF
DNA: TGTGCCAGCAGCTTAGAGATGAGTTCAAAACTAGCGGGGGCCCACACAGATACGCAGTATTTT
D: TRBD2
V: TRBV7-6
J: TRBJ2-3
size: -

CDR3: CSALLKLTGELFF
DNA: TGCAGCGCCCTTTTGAAGCTCACCGGGGAGCTGTTTTTT
D: -
V: TRBV29-1
J: TRBJ2-2
size: -

CDR3: CASSLTGTSFSYEQYF
DNA: TGTGCCAGCAGCTTAACAGGGACTAGCTTCTCCTACGAGCAGTACTTC
D: TRBD2
V: TRBV7-3
J: TRBJ2-7
size: -

CDR3: CASSLTSWAETQYF
DNA: TGCGCCAGCAGCTTAACTAGCTGGGCGGAGACCCAGTACTTC
D: -
V: TRBV5-1
J: TRBJ2-5
size: -

CDR3: CASTPGVAGLDTQYF
DNA: TGTGCCAGCACCCCCGGGGTAGCGGGCTTGGATACGCAGTATTTT
D: TRBD2
V: TRBV3-1/TRBV3-2
J: TRBJ2-3
size: -

CDR3: CASSYQGTGVYGYTF
DNA: TGTGCCAGCAGCTATCAAGGGACAGGAGTCTATGGCTACACCTTC
D: TRBD1
V: TRBV9
J: TRBJ1-2
size: -

CDR3: CASSLGVGVEAFF
DNA: TGTGCCAGCAGTTTAGGGGTCGGGGTTGAAGCTTTCTTT
D: -
V: TRBV27
J: TRBJ1-1
size: -

CDR3: CATSDLPRTGKETQYF
DNA: TGTGCCACCAGTGATTTGCCTCGGACAGGGAAGGAGACCCAGTACTTC
D: TRBD1
V: TRBV24-1
J: TRBJ2-5
size: -

CDR3: CASSQDMRGHTQYF
DNA: TGTGCCAGCAGCCAAGATATGCGGGGGCATACGCAGTATTTT
D: -
V: TRBV3-1/TRBV3-2
J: TRBJ2-3
size: few

CDR3: CAGSPAGRWLGTDTQYF
DNA: TGTGCCGGCTCCCCCGCGGGCAGGTGGCTGGGCACAGATACGCAGTATTTT
D: -
V: TRBV28
J: TRBJ2-3
size: -

CDR3: CASSPAAGQPQHF
DNA: TGTGCCAGCTCACCAGCCGCGGGGCAGCCCCAGCATTTT
D: -
V: TRBV18
J: TRBJ1-5
size: once

CDR3: CASSSNGDWTEAFF
DNA: TGCGCCAGCAGCTCAAACGGGGATTGGACTGAAGCTTTCTTT
D: -
V: TRBV5-1
J: TRBJ1-1
size: -

CDR3: CATVDRYGYTF
DNA: TGTGCCACCGTGGACAGATATGGCTACACCTTC
D: -
V: TRBV19
J: TRBJ1-2
size: -

CDR3: CASSHALTSAKNIQYF
DNA: TGCGCCAGCAGTCACGCGTTGACTAGTGCCAAAAACATTCAGTACTTC
D: -
V: TRBV23-1
J: TRBJ2-4
size: -

CDR3: CASRLKGAPGELFF
DNA: TGTGCCAGCAGGCTAAAGGGAGCACCCGGGGAGCTGTTTTTT
D: -
V: TRBV6-5
J: TRBJ2-2
size: -

CDR3: CSASLQNNYGYTF
DNA: TGCAGTGCTAGTTTGCAGAATAACTATGGCTACACCTTC
D: -
V: TRBV20-1
J: TRBJ1-2
size: -

CDR3: CASSFRQGSNQPQHF
DNA: TGTGCCAGCAGCTTCCGACAGGGTAGCAATCAGCCCCAGCATTTT
D: TRBD1
V: TRBV7-8
J: TRBJ1-5
size: -

CDR3: CAWSRQAWYQETQYF
DNA: TGTGCCTGGAGTCGACAGGCATGGTACCAAGAGACCCAGTACTTC
D: -
V: TRBV30
J: TRBJ2-5
size: -

CDR3: CASSYDRDYEAFF
DNA: TGCGCCAGCAGCTACGACAGGGATTACGAAGCTTTCTTT
D: TRBD1
V: TRBV5-1
J: TRBJ1-1
size: few

CDR3: CASSVEGQAPDNTQYF
DNA: TGTGCCAGCAGCGTAGAGGGACAGGCCCCGGACAATACGCAGTATTTT
D: TRBD1
V: TRBV9
J: TRBJ2-3
size: -

CDR3: CASSPGQKSYEQYF
DNA: TGTGCCAGCTCACCGGGACAGAAATCATACGAGCAGTACTTC
D: TRBD1
V: TRBV18
J: TRBJ2-7
size: -

CDR3: CAWSVRGRNVKLFF
DNA: TGTGCCTGGAGTGTACGAGGGCGTAATGTAAAACTGTTTTTT
D: -
V: TRBV30
J: TRBJ1-4
size: -

CDR3: CASSSSRLVYEQYF
DNA: TGTGCCAGCAGTTCTAGCCGCCTTGTATACGAGCAGTACTTC
D: -
V: TRBV27
J: TRBJ2-7
size: -

CDR3: CASIAETGRTNNEQFF
DNA: TGTGCCAGCATTGCTGAAACAGGGAGAACTAACAATGAGCAGTTCTTC
D: -
V: TRBV27
J: TRBJ2-1
size: -

CDR3: CASSDAASGGPRLSTYTQYF
DNA: TGCGCCAGCAGTGATGCAGCGAGCGGGGGGCCACGACTTTCCACGTATACGCAGTATTTT
D: TRBD2
V: TRBV10-1
J: TRBJ2-3
size: -

CDR3: CASSKLAGGGADTQYF
DNA: TGTGCCAGCAGTAAGCTAGCGGGGGGCGGGGCAGATACGCAGTATTTT
D: TRBD2
V: TRBV28
J: TRBJ2-3
size: -

CDR3: CASSRSTRSGTQNNSPLHF
DNA: TGTGCCAGCAGCCGCTCAACCAGATCCGGGACTCAAAATAATTCACCCCTCCACTTT
D: -
V: TRBV7-8
J: TRBJ1-6
size: -

CDR3: CASSQGSGGRVYGYTF
DNA: TGTGCCAGCAGCCAAGGCTCAGGGGGCCGAGTCTATGGCTACACCTTC
D: TRBD1
V: TRBV9
J: TRBJ1-2
size: once

CDR3: CASSLGQGTHGYTF
DNA: TGCGCCAGCAGCTTGGGGCAGGGAACCCATGGCTACACCTTC
D: -
V: TRBV5-1
J: TRBJ1-2
size: -

CDR3: CASSFRQGGKQPQHF
DNA: TGTGCCAGCAGCTTTCGACAGGGGGGAAAACAGCCCCAGCATTTT
D: TRBD1
V: TRBV5-5
J: TRBJ1-5
size: -

CDR3: CASSRGLAGAGELFF
DNA: TGTGCCAGTAGTAGGGGACTAGCGGGGGCCGGGGAGCTGTTTTTT
D: TRBD2
V: TRBV19
J: TRBJ2-2
size: -

CDR3: CASSFNRNTEAFF
DNA: TGTGCCAGCAGTTTCAACAGGAACACTGAAGCTTTCTTT
D: -
V: TRBV12-3/TRBV12-4
J: TRBJ1-1
size: -

CDR3: CASSPPGVYGYTF
DNA: TGTGCCAGCAGTCCCCCGGGGGTCTATGGCTACACCTTC
D: -
V: TRBV6-2/TRBV6-3
J: TRBJ1-2
size: -

CDR3: CTSSHRSQGDACCLSQPQHF
DNA: TGCACCAGCAGCCACCGCTCACAGGGTGATGCTTGCTGCTTAAGTCAGCCCCAGCATTTT
D: -
V: TRBV1
J: TRBJ1-5
size: -